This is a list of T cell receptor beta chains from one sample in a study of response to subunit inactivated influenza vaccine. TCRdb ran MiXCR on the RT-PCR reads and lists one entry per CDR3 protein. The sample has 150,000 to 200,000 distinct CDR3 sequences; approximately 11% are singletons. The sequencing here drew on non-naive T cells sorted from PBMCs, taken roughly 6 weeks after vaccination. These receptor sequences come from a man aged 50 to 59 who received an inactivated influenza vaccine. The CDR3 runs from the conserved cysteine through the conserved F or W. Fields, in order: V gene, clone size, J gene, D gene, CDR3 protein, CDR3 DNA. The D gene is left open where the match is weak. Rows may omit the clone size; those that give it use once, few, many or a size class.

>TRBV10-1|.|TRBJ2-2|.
CASSDSTIKGTGELFF
TGCGCCAGCAGTGACTCTACAATAAAGGGCACCGGGGAGCTGTTTTTT
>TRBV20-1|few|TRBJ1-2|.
CSAPKKANYGYTF
TGCAGTGCCCCGAAGAAGGCTAACTATGGCTACACCTTC
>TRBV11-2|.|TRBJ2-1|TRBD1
CASTSGTGSYNEQFF
TGTGCCAGCACCTCCGGGACAGGGTCCTACAATGAGCAGTTCTTC
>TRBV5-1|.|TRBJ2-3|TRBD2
CASSFTPGGVTDTQYF
TGCGCCAGCAGCTTTACCCCGGGAGGGGTAACAGATACGCAGTATTTT
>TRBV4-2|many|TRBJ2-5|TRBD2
CASSSGGALETQYF
TGTGCCAGCTCAAGCGGGGGGGCCTTAGAGACCCAGTACTTC
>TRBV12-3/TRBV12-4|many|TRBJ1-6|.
CASSTGISPLHF
TGTGCCAGCAGTACAGGGATCTCACCCCTCCACTTT
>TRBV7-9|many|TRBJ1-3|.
CASSLTRSGNTIYF
TGTGCCAGCAGCTTAACCAGGTCTGGAAACACCATATATTTT
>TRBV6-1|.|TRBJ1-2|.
CASRARGNNYGYTF
TGTGCCAGCAGGGCCAGGGGTAATAACTATGGCTACACCTTC
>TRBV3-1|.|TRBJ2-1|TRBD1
CASSQEDWDSSYNEQFF
TGTGCCAGCAGCCAAGAAGATTGGGACAGCTCCTACAATGAGCAGTTCTTC
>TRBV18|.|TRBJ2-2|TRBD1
CASSPPTGQGARTGELFF
TGTGCCAGCTCACCACCCACGGGACAGGGGGCAAGAACCGGGGAGCTGTTTTTT
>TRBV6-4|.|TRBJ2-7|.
CASGQRARSSYEQYF
TGTGCCAGCGGACAGCGAGCCAGAAGCTCCTACGAGCAGTACTTC
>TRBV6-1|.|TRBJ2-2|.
CASSEAVAGELFF
TGTGCCAGCAGTGAAGCGGTCGCCGGGGAGCTGTTTTTT
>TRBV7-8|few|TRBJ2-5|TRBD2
CASSLSAGGEETQYF
TGTGCCAGCAGCTTATCAGCGGGGGGAGAAGAGACCCAGTACTTC
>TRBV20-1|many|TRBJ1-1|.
CSAKEGGNPEAFF
TGCAGTGCAAAAGAAGGAGGAAACCCTGAAGCTTTCTTT
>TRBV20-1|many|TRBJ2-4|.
CSARDEQTLAKNIQYF
TGCAGTGCTAGAGACGAGCAGACACTAGCCAAAAACATTCAGTACTTC
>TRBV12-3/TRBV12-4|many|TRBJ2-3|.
CATGRDRSTDTQYF
TGTGCCACCGGGCGGGACAGAAGCACAGATACGCAGTATTTT
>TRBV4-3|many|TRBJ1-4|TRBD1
CASSQVPGQGNEKLFF
TGCGCCAGCAGCCAAGTACCGGGACAGGGGAATGAAAAACTGTTTTTT
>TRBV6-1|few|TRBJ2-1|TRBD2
CASRGTGAGRVTYNEQFF
TGTGCCAGCAGGGGAACCGGGGCTGGGAGGGTTACCTACAATGAGCAGTTCTTC
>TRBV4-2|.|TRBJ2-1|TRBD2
CASSQELAGGPDEQFF
TGTGCCAGCAGCCAAGAACTAGCGGGAGGGCCGGATGAGCAGTTCTTC
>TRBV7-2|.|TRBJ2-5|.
CASSLAPGGGTQYF
TGTGCCAGCAGCTTAGCGCCCGGGGGCGGGACCCAGTACTTC
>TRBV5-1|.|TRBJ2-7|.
CASSRGPSYEQYF
TGCGCCAGCAGCAGGGGCCCTTCCTACGAGCAGTACTTC
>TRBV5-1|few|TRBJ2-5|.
CASSSDRPETQYF
TGCGCCAGCAGCTCGGACCGCCCAGAGACCCAGTACTTC
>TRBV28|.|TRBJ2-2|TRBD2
CASGPGLIGGELFF
TGTGCCAGCGGACCGGGACTAATAGGCGGGGAGCTGTTTTTT
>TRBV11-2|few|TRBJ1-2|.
CASSLGSSRGTF
TGTGCCAGCAGCTTAGGGTCGAGTAGAGGGACCTTC
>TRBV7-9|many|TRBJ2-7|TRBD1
CASRGTGFSYEQYF
TGTGCCAGCAGAGGGACAGGGTTCTCCTACGAGCAGTACTTC